This entry lists 19 T cell receptor beta chains sequenced from one sample in a study of blood T cell repertoires in COVID-19. Some clones are missing from TCRdb's copy, which holds only in-frame ones; the method was immunoSEQ multiplex PCR. The sample holds 150,000 to 200,000 clones, approximately 90% seen once. The material sequenced was peripheral blood. The receptor source for this set is a man aged 18 to 29 with acute or convalescent COVID-19.

This clone was seen once. V and J are TRBV25-1 and TRBJ2-1; the D gene is possibly TRBD1 (6 bases). V lost 4 bases to trimming and J lost 5 bases, with 18 bases between them. Germline V CDR1 and CDR2: MGHDK, SYGVNS. This CDR3 comprises 16 residues. The CDR3 region has the DNA TGTGCCAGCAGTGGATCCTATGCTGGGGGCGACAATGAGCAGTTCTTC. Amino acids: CASSGSYAGGDNEQFF.

V and J are TRBV27 and TRBJ1-4; TRBD1 matches 8 bases. V lost 8 bases and J lost 0; bases outside the gene matches: 17. CDR3 length equals 19 residues. In germline, CDR1 is MNHEY, CDR2 SMNVEV (reference sequence). This CDR3 is CASSLRTGTGIATNEKLFF. CDR3 nucleotide sequence: TGTGCCAGCTCCCTGAGGACCGGGACAGGAATCGCAACTAATGAAAAACTGTTTTTT.

This chain connects TRBV19 to TRBJ1-1, with D hard to call. Per the germline V gene, CDR1 is LNHDA and CDR2 is SQIVND (reference sequence). The V end lost 3 bases, the J end lost 2 bases, and 7 bases lay between the germline ends. This CDR3 region has 13 residues. The CDR3 spells CASSISKNTEAFF. The CDR3 coding sequence is TGTGCCAGTAGTATCAGTAAAAACACTGAAGCTTTCTTT.

The chain uses TRBV7-2 and TRBJ1-6; D uncertain. Germline loops: CDR1 SGHTA, CDR2 FQGNSA. This CDR3 has 14 amino acids. With 1 base removed from V and 7 bases from J, the gap between germline ends came to 8 bases. CDR3: CASSLVLANSPLHF. CDR3 DNA: TGTGCCAGCAGCTTAGTCCTTGCGAATTCACCCCTCCACTTT.

The genes are TRBV7-8 and TRBJ2-3; TRBD2 matches at 13 bases. The CDR3 length is 16 residues. V shed 6 bases and J 4 bases; nucleotides not matched to a gene: 7. Germline CDR1 SGHVS, CDR2 FQNEAQ. CDR3 in amino acids: CASRELAGGHPDTQYF. The CDR3 region has the DNA TGTGCCAGCAGAGAACTAGCGGGGGGGCACCCAGATACGCAGTATTTT.

This sequence joins TRBV3-1 (or the pseudogene TRBV3-2) and TRBJ2-3, with D maybe TRBD2 (6 bases). Germline CDR1 reads LGHDT; CDR2 reads YNNKEL (reference sequence). The ends were cut back, 5 bases at V and 4 bases at J, with 13 bases in the middle. The CDR3 runs 14 residues. The CDR3 loop reads CASSSRGGADTQYF. In DNA form, the CDR3 reads TGTGCCAGCAGCTCCCGGGGCGGGGCAGATACGCAGTATTTT.

The V call is TRBV28, the J call TRBJ1-6; D is unclear. Germline V lookup: CDR1 MDHEN, CDR2 SYDVKM. CDR3 length equals 12 residues. V was pared by 3 bases and J by 14 bases, with 11 bases between. CDR3 sequence: CASSLEGESLHF. As DNA, the CDR3 is TGTGCCAGCAGTTTGGAGGGAGAGTCCCTCCACTTT.

The gene calls are TRBV5-1 and TRBJ2-3; a possible D gene is TRBD2 (5 bases). In germline, CDR1 is SGHRS, CDR2 YFSETQ. The V and J ends lost 7 bases and 0 bases respectively, with 12 bases between them. The CDR3 extends over 14 amino acids. The CDR3 loop reads CASGARTSTDTQYF. As DNA, the CDR3 is TGCGCCAGCGGAGCCAGGACTAGCACAGATACGCAGTATTTT. The full variable domain, in which reference TRBV5-1 and TRBJ2-3 provide the parts outside the CDR3, is KAGVTQTPRYLIKTRGQQVTLSCSPISGHRSVSWYQQTPGQGLQFLFEYFSETQRNKGNFPGRFSGRQFSNSRSEMNVSTLELGDSALYLCASGARTSTDTQYFGPGTRLTVL.

The chain recombines TRBV19 with TRBJ2-7; D ambiguous. The germline gives CDR1 LNHDA, CDR2 SQIVND (reference sequence). V was clipped by 3 bases and J by 3 bases, with 9 bases between them. The CDR3 totals 13 residues. The CDR3 reads CASSISLHYEQYF. The CDR3 coding sequence is TGTGCCAGTAGTATTAGTCTTCACTACGAGCAGTACTTC.

The chain is built from TRBV7-7 and TRBJ1-5; 10 bases line up with TRBD1. The CDR3 has 16 residues. Trimming removed 5 bases from V and 0 bases from J; junction bases left unmatched: 4. Germline V gene lookup returns CDR1 SSHAT and CDR2 FNYEAQ (reference sequence). In nucleotides, the CDR3 is TGTGCCAGCAGCCGGGACAGGGGTTATAGCAATCAGCCCCAGCATTTT. Protein sequence: CASSRDRGYSNQPQHF.

V gene TRBV3-1 (or the pseudogene TRBV3-2) combines with J gene TRBJ1-2; D is unclear. Trimming took 1 base from V and 6 from J, leaving 6 bases between them. The length of the CDR3 is 12 residues. CDR1 and CDR2 from the germline V gene are LGHDT and YNNKEL (reference sequence). The CDR3 nucleotides read TGTGCCAGCAGCCAAGGAGGGAATGGCTACACCTTC. It is translated as CASSQGGNGYTF.

The genes are TRBV7-9 and TRBJ1-4; TRBD1 aligns across 7 bases. Germline loops: CDR1 SEHNR, CDR2 FQNEAQ (reference sequence). The CDR3 length is 18 residues. The ends lost 3 bases at V and 4 bases at J; junction bases unmatched: 14. The CDR3 protein is CASSFPKDSGQLNEKLFF. CDR3 DNA: TGTGCCAGCAGCTTTCCTAAAGACTCGGGACAGCTTAATGAAAAACTGTTTTTT.

The genes are TRBV5-1 and TRBJ2-7, with a weak D call TRBD2 (6 bases). Germline lookup yields CDR1 SGHRS and CDR2 YFSETQ. The CDR3 sequence is 16 residues long. V was clipped by 0 bases and J by 4 bases, with 17 bases between them. CDR3 amino acids: CASSLGQMGGVYEQYF. The CDR3 bases are TGCGCCAGCAGCTTGGGTCAGATGGGAGGCGTTTACGAGCAGTACTTC.

V and J are TRBV4-2 and TRBJ1-4, with TRBD1 matching 7 bases. CDR3 length: 17 amino acids. Germline lookup yields CDR1 LGHNA and CDR2 YNFKEQ. V trimming: 0 bases; J trimming: 4 bases; junction bases outside the gene matches: 8. This chain's CDR3 is CASSQDWGTAINEKLFF. The CDR3 DNA reads as TGTGCCAGCAGCCAAGATTGGGGGACAGCCATTAATGAAAAACTGTTTTTT.

This clone was found once. This chain connects TRBV6-1 to TRBJ1-5; TRBD1 agrees at 7 bases. Trimming took 6 bases from V and 2 from J; bases not matched to a gene: 13. The CDR3 loop spans 17 amino acids. The germline V gene has CDR1 MNHNS and CDR2 SASEGT. CDR3: CASREMTGSGRNQPQHF. The CDR3 DNA sequence: TGTGCCAGCAGGGAAATGACAGGGAGCGGGCGCAATCAGCCCCAGCATTTT.

The chain couples TRBV11-2 to TRBJ2-2; 7 bases are shared with TRBD2. The CDR3 has 15 amino acids. V dropped 5 bases and J dropped 5; count of bases not matched to a gene: 8. Germline CDR1 and CDR2: SGHAT and FQNNGV. The CDR3 here is CASSTTGGRTGELFF. The CDR3 region has the DNA TGTGCCAGCAGCACCACGGGAGGCAGGACCGGGGAGCTGTTTTTT.

The chain combines TRBV5-1 with TRBJ2-7; tentative D call: TRBD1 (6 bases). Trimming removed 0 bases from V and 2 bases from J, with 12 bases in between. This CDR3 is 15 amino acids long. Germline CDR1 SGHRS, CDR2 YFSETQ. The CDR3: CASSLDRVRTYEQYF. CDR3 nucleotide sequence: TGCGCCAGCAGCTTGGACAGGGTAAGAACCTACGAGCAGTACTTC.

This clone was detected only once. V gene TRBV6-1 combines with J gene TRBJ1-2, with 9 nucleotides matching TRBD1. This CDR3 is built from 17 residues. Germline V lookup: CDR1 MNHNS, CDR2 SASEGT. Germline trimming cut 4 bases from V and 3 bases from J; bases unmatched to any gene: 12. CDR3 amino acids: CASSGSGIRTGDYGYTF. DNA for the CDR3: TGTGCCAGCAGTGGGTCTGGGATCCGGACAGGGGACTATGGCTACACCTTC.

The genes are TRBV19 and TRBJ2-3; TRBD1 is a possible D gene (6 bases). The V and J ends lost 7 bases and 3 bases respectively, with 14 bases between them. Germline CDR1 and CDR2: LNHDA and SQIVND (reference sequence). CDR3 length: 14 residues. The CDR3 DNA reads as TGTGCCAGTAACTGGGACATGGCGACAGATACGCAGTATTTT. This sequence encodes CASNWDMATDTQYF.